This T cell receptor (beta chain) was sequenced for a study of T cells in Graves' hyperthyroidism and ophthalmopathy. CDR3 size: 14 residues. The V end was cut by 4 bases, the J end by 4 bases, with 14 bases between. From germline, CDR1 is SGHDT and CDR2 YYEEEE. Uncontrolled infection, other autoimmune disease, pregnancy or lactation disqualified patients from enrolment. From 9 to 10 ml of fresh peripheral blood, PBMCs were isolated. This clonotype has just a few counts. TCR beta CDR3 sequences were amplified from RNA transcripts. Using the HTBI primer set, a first-round RT-PCR was run on the TCR CDR3. TCRdb re-called the multiplex PCR reads through MiXCR, storing one row per CDR3 protein. The data hold hundreds of thousands of distinct CDR3 sequences, with 18% observed a single time.

The V gene is TRBV5-6, the J gene TRBJ1-2, with a weak D call TRBD1 (6 bases). The specimen sequenced was blood. The sequence was obtained from a woman between 45 and 65 years old with Graves' hyperthyroidism that later progressed to Graves' ophthalmopathy. The CDR3 protein is CASSPSTGTYGYTF. The CDR3 DNA is TGTGCCAGCAGCCCGTCGACAGGAACCTATGGCTACACCTTC. Full variable domain (remainder filled in from reference TRBV5-6 and TRBJ1-2): DAGVTQSPTHLIKTRGQQVTLRCSPKSGHDTVSWYQQALGQGPQFIFQYYEEEERQRGNFPDRFSGHQFPNYSSELNVNALLLGDSALYLCASSPSTGTYGYTFGSGTRLTVV.